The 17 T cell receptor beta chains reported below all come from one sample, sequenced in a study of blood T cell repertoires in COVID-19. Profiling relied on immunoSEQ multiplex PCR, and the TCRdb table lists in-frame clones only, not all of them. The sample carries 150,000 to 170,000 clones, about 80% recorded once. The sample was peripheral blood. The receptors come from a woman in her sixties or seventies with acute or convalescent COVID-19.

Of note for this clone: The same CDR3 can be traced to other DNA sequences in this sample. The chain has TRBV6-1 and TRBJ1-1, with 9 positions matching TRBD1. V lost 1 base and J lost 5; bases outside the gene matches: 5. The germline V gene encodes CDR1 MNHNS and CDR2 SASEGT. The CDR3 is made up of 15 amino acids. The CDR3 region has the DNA TGTGCCAGCAGTGAAGGAGGGACAGGGCGGACTGAAGCTTTCTTT. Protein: CASSEGGTGRTEAFF.

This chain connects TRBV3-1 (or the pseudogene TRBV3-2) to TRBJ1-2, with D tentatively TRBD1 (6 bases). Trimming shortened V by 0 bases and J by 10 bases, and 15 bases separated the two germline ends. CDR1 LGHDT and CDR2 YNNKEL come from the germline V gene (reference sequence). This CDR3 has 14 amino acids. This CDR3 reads CASSQDPPGVIYTF. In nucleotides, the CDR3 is TGTGCCAGCAGCCAAGATCCGCCAGGGGTCATCTACACCTTC.

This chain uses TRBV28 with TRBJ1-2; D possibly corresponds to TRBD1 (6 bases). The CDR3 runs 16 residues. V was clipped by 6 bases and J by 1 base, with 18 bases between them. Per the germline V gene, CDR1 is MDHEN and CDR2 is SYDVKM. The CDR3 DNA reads TGTGCCAGCAGGTCCGGCGGACAGCGCGGTAACTATGGCTACACCTTC. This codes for CASRSGGQRGNYGYTF.

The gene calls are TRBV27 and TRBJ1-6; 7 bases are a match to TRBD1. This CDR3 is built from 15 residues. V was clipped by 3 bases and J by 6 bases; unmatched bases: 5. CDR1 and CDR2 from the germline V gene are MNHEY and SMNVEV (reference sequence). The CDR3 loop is CASSFSRDSNSPLHF. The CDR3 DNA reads TGTGCCAGCAGTTTTTCCCGGGACAGTAATTCACCCCTCCACTTT.

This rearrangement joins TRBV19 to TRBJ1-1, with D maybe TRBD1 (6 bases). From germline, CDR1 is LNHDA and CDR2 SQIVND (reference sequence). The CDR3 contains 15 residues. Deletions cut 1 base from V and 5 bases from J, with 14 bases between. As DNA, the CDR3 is TGTGCCAGTAGTATAGTTGGCAGGGGTAATACTGAAGCTTTCTTT. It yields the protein CASSIVGRGNTEAFF. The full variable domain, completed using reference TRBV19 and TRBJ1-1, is DGGITQSPKYLFRKEGQNVTLSCEQNLNHDAMYWYRQDPGQGLRLIYYSQIVNDFQKGDIAEGYSVSREKKESFPLTVTSAQKNPTAFYLCASSIVGRGNTEAFFGQGTRLTVV.

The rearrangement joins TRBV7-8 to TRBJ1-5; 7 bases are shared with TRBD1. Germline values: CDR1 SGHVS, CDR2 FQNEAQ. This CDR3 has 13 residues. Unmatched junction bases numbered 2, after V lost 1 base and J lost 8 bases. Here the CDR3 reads CASSLGQGEPQHF. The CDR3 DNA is TGTGCCAGCAGCTTAGGCCAGGGGGAGCCCCAGCATTTT.

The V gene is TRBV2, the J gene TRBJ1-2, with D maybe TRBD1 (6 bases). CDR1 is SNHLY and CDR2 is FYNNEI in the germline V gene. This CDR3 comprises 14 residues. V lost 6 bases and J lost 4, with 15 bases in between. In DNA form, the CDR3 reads TGTGCCAGCAGAGAGCAACAGGGACCCTATGGCTACACCTTC. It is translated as CASREQQGPYGYTF.

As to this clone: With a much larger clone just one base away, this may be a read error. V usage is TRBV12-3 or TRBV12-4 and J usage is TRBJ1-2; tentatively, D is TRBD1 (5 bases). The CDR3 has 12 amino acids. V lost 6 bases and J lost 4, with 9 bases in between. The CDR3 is CASRRDSYGYTF. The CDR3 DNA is TGTGCCAGCAGGCGAGACAGCTATGGCTACACCTTC.

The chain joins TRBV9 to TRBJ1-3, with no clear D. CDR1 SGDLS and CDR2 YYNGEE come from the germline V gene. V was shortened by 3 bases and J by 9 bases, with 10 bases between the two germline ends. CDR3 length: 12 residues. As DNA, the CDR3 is TGTGCCAGCAGCGGTAACTCTGGCACCATATATTTT. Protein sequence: CASSGNSGTIYF.

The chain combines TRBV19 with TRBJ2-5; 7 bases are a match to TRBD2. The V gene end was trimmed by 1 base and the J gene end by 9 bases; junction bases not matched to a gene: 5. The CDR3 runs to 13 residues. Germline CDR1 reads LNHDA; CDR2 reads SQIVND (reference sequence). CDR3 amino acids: CASSIGRGDPQYF. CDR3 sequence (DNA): TGTGCCAGTAGTATAGGACGGGGGGATCCCCAGTACTTC.

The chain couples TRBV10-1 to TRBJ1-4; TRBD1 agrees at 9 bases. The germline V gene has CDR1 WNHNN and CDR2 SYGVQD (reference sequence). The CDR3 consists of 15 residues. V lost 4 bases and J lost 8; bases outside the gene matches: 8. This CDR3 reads CASSGPGTGWEKLFF. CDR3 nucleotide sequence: TGCGCCAGCAGTGGACCCGGGACAGGGTGGGAAAAACTGTTTTTT.

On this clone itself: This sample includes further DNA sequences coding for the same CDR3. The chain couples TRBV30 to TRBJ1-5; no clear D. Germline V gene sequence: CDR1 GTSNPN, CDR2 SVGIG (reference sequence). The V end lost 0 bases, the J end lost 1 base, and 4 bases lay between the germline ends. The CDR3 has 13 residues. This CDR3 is CAWSVRSNQPQHF. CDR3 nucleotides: TGTGCCTGGAGTGTACGGAGCAATCAGCCCCAGCATTTT.

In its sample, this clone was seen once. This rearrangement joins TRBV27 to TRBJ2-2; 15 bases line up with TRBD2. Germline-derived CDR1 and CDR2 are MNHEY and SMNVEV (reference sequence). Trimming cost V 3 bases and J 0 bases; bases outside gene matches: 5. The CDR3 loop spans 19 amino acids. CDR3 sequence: CASSLYGTSGGTNTGELFF. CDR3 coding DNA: TGTGCCAGCAGTTTGTACGGGACTAGCGGGGGGACGAACACCGGGGAGCTGTTTTTT.

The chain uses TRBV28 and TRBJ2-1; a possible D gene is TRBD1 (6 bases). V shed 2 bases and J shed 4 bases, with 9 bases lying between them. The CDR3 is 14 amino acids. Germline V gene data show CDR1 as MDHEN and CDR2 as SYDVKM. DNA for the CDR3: TGTGCCAGCAGTTTAGCGGACAGATACAATGAGCAGTTCTTC. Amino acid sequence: CASSLADRYNEQFF.

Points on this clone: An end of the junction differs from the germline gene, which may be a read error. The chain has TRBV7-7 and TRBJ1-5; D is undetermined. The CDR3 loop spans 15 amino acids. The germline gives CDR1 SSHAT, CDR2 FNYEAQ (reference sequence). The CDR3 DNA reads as TGTGCTAGCAGCTTTAAATCGGCGGGGTATCAGCCCCAGCATTTT. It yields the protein CASSFKSAGYQPQHF. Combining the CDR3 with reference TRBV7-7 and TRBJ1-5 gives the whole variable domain GAGVSQSPRYKVTKRGQDVTLRCDPISSHATLYWYQQALGQGPEFLTYFNYEAQPDKSGLPSDRFSAERPEGSISTLTIQRTEQRDSAMYRCASSFKSAGYQPQHFGDGTRLSIL.

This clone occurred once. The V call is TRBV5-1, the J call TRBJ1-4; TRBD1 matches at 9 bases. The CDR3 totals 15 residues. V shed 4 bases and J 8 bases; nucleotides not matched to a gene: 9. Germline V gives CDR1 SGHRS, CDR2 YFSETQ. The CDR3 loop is CASSGTGTGYEKLFF. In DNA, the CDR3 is TGCGCCAGCAGCGGAACCGGGACAGGGTACGAAAAACTGTTTTTT.

The chain's CDR3 is CASSRTGGNSPLHF. As DNA, the CDR3 is TGTGCCAGCAGTCGGACGGGGGGAAATTCACCCCTCCACTTT. The rearrangement uses TRBV7-8 and TRBJ1-6; weak D call: TRBD1 (5 bases). Deletions cut 6 bases from V and 7 bases from J, with 13 bases between. This CDR3 is built from 14 residues. Germline assignment: CDR1 SGHVS and CDR2 FQNEAQ. The variable domain in full, with the rest retrieved from reference TRBV7-8 and TRBJ1-6, is GAGVSQSPRYKVAKRGQDVALRCDPISGHVSLFWYQQALGQGPEFLTYFQNEAQLDKSGLPSDRFFAERPEGSVSTLKIQRTQQEDSAVYLCASSRTGGNSPLHFGNGTRLTVT.